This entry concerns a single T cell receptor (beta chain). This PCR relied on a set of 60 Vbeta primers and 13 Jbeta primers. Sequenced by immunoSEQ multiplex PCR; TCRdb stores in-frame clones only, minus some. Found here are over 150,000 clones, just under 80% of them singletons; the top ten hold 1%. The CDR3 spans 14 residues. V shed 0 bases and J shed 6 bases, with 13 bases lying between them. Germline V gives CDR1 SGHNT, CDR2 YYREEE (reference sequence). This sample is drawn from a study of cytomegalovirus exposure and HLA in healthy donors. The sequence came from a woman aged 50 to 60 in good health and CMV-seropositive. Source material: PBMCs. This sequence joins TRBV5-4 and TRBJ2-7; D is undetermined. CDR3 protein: CASSLVGSSGEQYF. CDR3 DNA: TGTGCCAGCAGCTTGGTAGGCTCATCGGGCGAGCAGTACTTC.